This T cell receptor (beta chain) was sequenced during a study of shared clonotypes between healthy human individuals. Positively selected for CCR7, the CD45RO-negative cells used as naive CD8 cells excluded terminally differentiated effector memory CD45RA+ cells. Once extracted for a subset, genomic DNA was divided evenly among several immunoSEQ plates. Here immunoSEQ multiplex PCR was the method, and the copy in TCRdb shows in-frame clones only, minus some. The sample lists around 2,000,000 clones, roughly 95% occurring once. Whole-study results and caveats: Between a handful of donors, naive CD4 clonotypes were shared at a level of approximately 5%. Compared with memory subsets, naive subsets generally had larger estimated richness. Tissues were not sampled, only blood, and their repertoires likely differ.

Concerning this clone itself: Its matching antigen is unknown.

The sequenced material came from naive CD8+ T cells sorted from blood. The TCR was taken from a man between 18 and 35 years old in good health.

CDR3 loop: CASSQDTTSSGGPEQYF. CDR3 DNA: TGTGCCAGCAGCCAAGATACGACCAGCAGCGGGGGTCCCGAGCAGTACTTC. V and J are TRBV4-2 and TRBJ2-7; 8 bases match TRBD2. V shed 0 bases, J shed 6 bases, and the junction held 13 bases outside the gene matches. The CDR3 runs to 17 residues. Germline V gives CDR1 LGHNA, CDR2 YNFKEQ.